Sequencing of this TCR beta chain was carried out in a study of blood T cell repertoires in COVID-19. Produced via immunoSEQ multiplex PCR; TCRdb's table is partial and in-frame only. This sample has roughly 150,000 clones, with approximately 91% found just once. The CDR3 contains 15 residues. The V end was cut by 7 bases, the J end by 1 base, with 16 bases between. CDR1 is LNHDA, CDR2 SQIVND, per germline (reference sequence). The V gene is TRBV19, the J gene TRBJ1-1, with a tentative D call TRBD1 (5 bases). This clonotype originated in a man younger than 30 with COVID-19, enrolled during active disease. The sequenced sample consisted of peripheral blood. In DNA form, the CDR3 reads TGTGCCAGTACCTATGGGGGGACCCCGAACACTGAAGCTTTCTTT. Translating gives CASTYGGTPNTEAFF.